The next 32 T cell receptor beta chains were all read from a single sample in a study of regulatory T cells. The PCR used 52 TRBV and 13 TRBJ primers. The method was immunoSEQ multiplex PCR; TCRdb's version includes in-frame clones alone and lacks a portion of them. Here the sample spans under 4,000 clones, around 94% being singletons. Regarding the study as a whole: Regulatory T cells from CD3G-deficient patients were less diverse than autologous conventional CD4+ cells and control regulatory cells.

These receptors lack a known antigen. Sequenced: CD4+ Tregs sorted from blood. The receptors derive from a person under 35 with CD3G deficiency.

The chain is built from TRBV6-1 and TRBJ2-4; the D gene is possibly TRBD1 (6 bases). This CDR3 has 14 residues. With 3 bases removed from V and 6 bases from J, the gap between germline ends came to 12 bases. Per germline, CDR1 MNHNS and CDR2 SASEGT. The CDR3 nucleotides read TGTGCCAGCAGTGAGGGGGCAGGGGTAAACATTCAGTACTTC. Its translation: CASSEGAGVNIQYF.

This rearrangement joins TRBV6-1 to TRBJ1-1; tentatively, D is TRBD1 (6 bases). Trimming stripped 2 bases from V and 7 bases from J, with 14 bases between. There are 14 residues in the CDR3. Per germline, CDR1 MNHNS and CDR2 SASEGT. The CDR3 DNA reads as TGTGCCAGCAGTGAAAAAGCAACAGGGAGTGAAGCTTTCTTT. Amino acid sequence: CASSEKATGSEAFF.

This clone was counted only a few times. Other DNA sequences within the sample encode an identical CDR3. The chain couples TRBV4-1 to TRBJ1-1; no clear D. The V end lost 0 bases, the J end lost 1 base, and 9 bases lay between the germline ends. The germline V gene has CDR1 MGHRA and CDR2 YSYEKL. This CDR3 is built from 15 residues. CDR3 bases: TGCGCCAGCAGCCAAGAGGGAGCCCAGAACACTGAAGCTTTCTTT. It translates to CASSQEGAQNTEAFF.

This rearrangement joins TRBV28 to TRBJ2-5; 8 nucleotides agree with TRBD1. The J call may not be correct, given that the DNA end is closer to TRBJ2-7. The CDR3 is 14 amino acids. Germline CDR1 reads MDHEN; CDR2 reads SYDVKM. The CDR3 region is CASSLSQGAHEQYF. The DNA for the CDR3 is TGTGCCAGCAGTTTGTCTCAGGGGGCCCACGAGCAGTACTTC.

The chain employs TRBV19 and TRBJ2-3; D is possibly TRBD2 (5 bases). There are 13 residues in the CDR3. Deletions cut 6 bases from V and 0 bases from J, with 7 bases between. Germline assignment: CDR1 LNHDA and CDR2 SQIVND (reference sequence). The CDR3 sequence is CASRGGSTDTQYF. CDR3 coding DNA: TGTGCCAGTAGGGGCGGGAGCACAGATACGCAGTATTTT.

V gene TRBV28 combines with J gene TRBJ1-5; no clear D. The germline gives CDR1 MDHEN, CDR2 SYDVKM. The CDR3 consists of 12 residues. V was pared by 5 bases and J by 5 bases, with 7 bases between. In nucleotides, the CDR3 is TGTGCCAGCAGTGTGGGTTATCAGCCCCAGCATTTT. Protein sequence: CASSVGYQPQHF.

The CDR3 spells CASSLDGFRDEQFF. The DNA of the CDR3 is TGTGCCAGCAGCTTAGATGGATTTAGGGATGAGCAGTTCTTC. V and J are TRBV11-3 and TRBJ2-1; no definite D call. Germline-derived CDR1 and CDR2 are SGHNT and YENEEA. The CDR3 contains 14 residues. V shed 0 bases and J shed 8 bases, with 11 bases lying between them.

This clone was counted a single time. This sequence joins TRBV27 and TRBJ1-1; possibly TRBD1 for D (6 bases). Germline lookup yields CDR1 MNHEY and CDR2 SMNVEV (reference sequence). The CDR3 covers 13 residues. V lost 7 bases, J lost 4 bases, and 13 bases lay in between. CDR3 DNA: TGTGCCAGCAAGAAACAGGGAGGCACTGAAGCTTTCTTT. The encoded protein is CASKKQGGTEAFF.

The DNA of the CDR3 is TGTGCCACCTCCGTAGGGGGGTACTGGGATGAGCAGTTCTTC. Its protein is CATSVGGYWDEQFF. The J gene is TRBJ2-1, the V gene TRBV10-3, with D perhaps TRBD1 or TRBD2 (6 bases each). V lost 10 bases to trimming and J lost 8 bases, with 21 bases between them. Germline lookup yields CDR1 ENHRY and CDR2 SYGVKD. The CDR3 has 14 residues.

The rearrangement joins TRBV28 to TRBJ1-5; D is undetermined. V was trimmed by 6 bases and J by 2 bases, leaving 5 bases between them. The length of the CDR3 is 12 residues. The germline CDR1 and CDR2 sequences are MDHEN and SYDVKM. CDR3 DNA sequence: TGTGCCAGCAGCCACGGCAATCAGCCCCAGCATTTT. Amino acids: CASSHGNQPQHF.

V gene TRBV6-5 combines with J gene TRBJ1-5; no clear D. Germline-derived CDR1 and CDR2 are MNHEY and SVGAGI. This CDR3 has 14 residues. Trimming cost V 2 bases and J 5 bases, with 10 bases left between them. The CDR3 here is CASSYDEPHQPQHF. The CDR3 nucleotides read TGTGCCAGCAGTTACGACGAGCCCCATCAGCCCCAGCATTTT.

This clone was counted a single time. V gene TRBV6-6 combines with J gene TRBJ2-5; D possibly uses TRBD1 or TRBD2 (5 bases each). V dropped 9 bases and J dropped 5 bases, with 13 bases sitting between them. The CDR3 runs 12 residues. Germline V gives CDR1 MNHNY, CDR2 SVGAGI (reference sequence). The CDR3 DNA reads TGTGCCAGTTCGGACTGGGGGGAGACCCAGTACTTC. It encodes CASSDWGETQYF.

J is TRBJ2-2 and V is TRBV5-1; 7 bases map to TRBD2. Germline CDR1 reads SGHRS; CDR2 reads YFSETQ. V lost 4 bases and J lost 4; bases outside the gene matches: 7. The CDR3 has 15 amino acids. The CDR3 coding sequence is TGCGCCAGCAGCATCTCTAGCGGCGGCACCGGGGAGCTGTTTTTT. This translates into CASSISSGGTGELFF.

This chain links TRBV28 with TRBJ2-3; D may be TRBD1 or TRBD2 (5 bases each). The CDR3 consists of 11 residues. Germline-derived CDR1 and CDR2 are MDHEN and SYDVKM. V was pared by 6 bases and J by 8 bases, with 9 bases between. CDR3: CASSPGTTQYF. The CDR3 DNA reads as TGTGCCAGCAGCCCCGGGACTACGCAGTATTTT.

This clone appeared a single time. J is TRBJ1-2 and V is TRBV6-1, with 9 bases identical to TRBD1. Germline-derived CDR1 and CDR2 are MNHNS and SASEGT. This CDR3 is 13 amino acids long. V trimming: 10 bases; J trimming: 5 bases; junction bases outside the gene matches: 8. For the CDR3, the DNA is TGTGCCATCCGATCGACAGGGGGGTATGGCTACACCTTC. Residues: CAIRSTGGYGYTF.

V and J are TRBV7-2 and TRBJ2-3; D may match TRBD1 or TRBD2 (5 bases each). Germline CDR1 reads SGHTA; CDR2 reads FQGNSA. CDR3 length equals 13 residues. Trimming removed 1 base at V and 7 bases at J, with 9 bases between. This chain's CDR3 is CASSLGRDHTQYF. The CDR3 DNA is TGTGCCAGCAGCTTAGGCAGGGACCATACGCAGTATTTT.

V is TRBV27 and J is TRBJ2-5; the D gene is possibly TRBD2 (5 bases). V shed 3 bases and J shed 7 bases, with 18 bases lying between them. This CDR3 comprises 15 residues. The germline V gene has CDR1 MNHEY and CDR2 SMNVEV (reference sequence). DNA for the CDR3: TGTGCCAGCAGTTTGGAGGCCCCGGCCGGCGGGACCCAGTACTTC. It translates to CASSLEAPAGGTQYF.

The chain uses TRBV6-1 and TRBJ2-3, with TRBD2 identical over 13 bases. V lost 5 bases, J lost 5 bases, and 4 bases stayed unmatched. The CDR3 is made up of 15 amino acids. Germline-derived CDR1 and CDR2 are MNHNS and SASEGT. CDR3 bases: TGTGCCAGCAGTCTTGGGACTAGCGGGAAAGATACGCAGTATTTT. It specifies CASSLGTSGKDTQYF.

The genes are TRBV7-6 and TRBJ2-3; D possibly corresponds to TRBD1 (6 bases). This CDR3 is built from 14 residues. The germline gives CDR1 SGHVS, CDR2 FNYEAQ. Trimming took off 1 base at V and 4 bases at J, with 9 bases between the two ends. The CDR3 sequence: CASSLGTGSDTQYF. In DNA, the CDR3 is TGTGCCAGCAGCTTAGGTACAGGGTCAGATACGCAGTATTTT.

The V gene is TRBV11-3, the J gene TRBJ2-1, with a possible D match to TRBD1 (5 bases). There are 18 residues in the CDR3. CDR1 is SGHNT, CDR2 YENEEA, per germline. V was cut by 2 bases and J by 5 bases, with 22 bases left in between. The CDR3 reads CASSLTPTVSGRDNEQFF. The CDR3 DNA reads TGTGCCAGCAGCTTAACCCCGACAGTTTCGGGCAGGGACAATGAGCAGTTCTTC.

The DNA for the CDR3 is TGTGCCAGCTCACCACACGGGTCAAGCTCCTACAATGAGCAGTTCTTC. Its protein is CASSPHGSSSYNEQFF. The chain couples TRBV18 to TRBJ2-1, with D unresolved. CDR3 length: 16 residues. Trimming pared 1 base from V and 0 bases from J, leaving 10 bases between. Germline loops: CDR1 KGHSH, CDR2 LQKENI.

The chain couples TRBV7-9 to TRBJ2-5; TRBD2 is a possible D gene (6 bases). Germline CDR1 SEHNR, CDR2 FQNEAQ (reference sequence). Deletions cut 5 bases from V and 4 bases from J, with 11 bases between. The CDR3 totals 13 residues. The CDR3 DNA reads TGTGCCAGCAGCGGCGGGCGGGGAGAGACCCAGTACTTC. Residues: CASSGGRGETQYF. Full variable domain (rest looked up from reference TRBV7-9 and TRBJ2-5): DTGVSQNPRHKITKRGQNVTFRCDPISEHNRLYWYRQTLGQGPEFLTYFQNEAQLEKSRLLSDRFSAERPKGSFSTLEIQRTEQGDSAMYLCASSGGRGETQYFGPGTRLLVL.

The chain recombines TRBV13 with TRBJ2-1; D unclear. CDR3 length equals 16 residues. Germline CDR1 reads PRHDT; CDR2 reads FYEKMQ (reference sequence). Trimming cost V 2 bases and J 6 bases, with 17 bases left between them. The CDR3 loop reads CASSLRRQAASNEQFF. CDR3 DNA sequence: TGTGCCAGCAGCTTAAGGCGTCAGGCAGCTTCCAATGAGCAGTTCTTC.

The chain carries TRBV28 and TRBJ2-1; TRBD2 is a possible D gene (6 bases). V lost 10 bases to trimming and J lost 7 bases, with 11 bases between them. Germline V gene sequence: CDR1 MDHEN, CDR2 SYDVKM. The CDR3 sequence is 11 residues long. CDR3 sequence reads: CATAGRNEQFF. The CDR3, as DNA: TGTGCCACGGCGGGACGGAATGAGCAGTTCTTC.

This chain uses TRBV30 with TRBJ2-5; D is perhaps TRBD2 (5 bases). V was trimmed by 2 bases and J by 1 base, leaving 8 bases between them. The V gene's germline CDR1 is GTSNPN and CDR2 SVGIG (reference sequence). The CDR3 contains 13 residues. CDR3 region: CAWSKTSQETQYF. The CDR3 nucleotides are TGTGCCTGGAGTAAAACTAGCCAAGAGACCCAGTACTTC.

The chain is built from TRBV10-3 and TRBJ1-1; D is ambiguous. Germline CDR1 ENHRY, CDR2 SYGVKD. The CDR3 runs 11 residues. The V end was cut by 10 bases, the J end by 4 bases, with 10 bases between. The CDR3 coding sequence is TGTGCCACTAAGATGGGCACTGAAGCTTTCTTT. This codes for CATKMGTEAFF.

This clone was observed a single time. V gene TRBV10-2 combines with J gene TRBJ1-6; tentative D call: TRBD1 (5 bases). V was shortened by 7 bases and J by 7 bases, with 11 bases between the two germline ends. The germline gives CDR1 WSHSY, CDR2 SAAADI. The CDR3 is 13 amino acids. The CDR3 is CASTRDYNSPLHF. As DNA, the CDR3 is TGCGCCAGCACCAGGGATTACAATTCACCCCTCCACTTT.

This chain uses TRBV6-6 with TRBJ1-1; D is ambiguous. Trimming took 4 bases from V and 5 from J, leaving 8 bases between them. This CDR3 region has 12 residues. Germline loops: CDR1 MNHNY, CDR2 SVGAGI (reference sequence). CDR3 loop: CASSSGLTEAFF. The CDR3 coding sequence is TGTGCCAGCAGTTCCGGGCTGACTGAAGCTTTCTTT.

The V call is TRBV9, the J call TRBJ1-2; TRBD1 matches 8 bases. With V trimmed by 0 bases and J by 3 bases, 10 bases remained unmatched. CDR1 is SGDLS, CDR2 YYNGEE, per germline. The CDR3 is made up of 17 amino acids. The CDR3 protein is CASSVDVQGAVDYGYTF. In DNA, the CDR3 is TGTGCCAGCAGCGTAGATGTTCAGGGGGCCGTCGACTATGGCTACACCTTC. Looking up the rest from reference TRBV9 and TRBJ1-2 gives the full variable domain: DSGVTQTPKHLITATGQRVTLRCSPRSGDLSVYWYQQSLDQGLQFLIQYYNGEERAKGNILERFSAQQFPDLHSELNLSSLELGDSALYFCASSVDVQGAVDYGYTFGSGTRLTVV.

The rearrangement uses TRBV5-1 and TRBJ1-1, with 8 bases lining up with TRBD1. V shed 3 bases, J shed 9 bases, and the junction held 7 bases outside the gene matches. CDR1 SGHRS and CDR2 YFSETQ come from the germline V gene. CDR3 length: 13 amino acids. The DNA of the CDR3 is TGCGCCAGCAGCTCATTGGGACAGGATAAAGCTTTCTTT. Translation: CASSSLGQDKAFF.

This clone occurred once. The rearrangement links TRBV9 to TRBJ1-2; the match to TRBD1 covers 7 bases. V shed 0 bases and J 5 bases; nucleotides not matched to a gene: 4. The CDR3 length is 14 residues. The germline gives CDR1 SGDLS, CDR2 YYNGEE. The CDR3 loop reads CASSVATGAYGYTF. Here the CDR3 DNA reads TGTGCCAGCAGCGTAGCTACAGGGGCGTATGGCTACACCTTC. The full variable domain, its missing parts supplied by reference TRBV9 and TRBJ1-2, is DSGVTQTPKHLITATGQRVTLRCSPRSGDLSVYWYQQSLDQGLQFLIQYYNGEERAKGNILERFSAQQFPDLHSELNLSSLELGDSALYFCASSVATGAYGYTFGSGTRLTVV.

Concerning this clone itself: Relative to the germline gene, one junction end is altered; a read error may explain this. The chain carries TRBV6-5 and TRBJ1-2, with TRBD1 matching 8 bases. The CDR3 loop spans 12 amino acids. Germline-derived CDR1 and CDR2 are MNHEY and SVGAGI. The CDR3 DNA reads TGTGCCAGCAGTTCCCGGCAGGGGGCTCCTCACTTC. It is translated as CASSSRQGAPHF.